Listed below are T cell receptor beta chains from one sample, sequenced in a study of early T cells in non-severe SARS-CoV-2 infection. TCRdb independently ran MiXCR on the 5' RACE reads; one entry per CDR3 protein. The sample contains approximately 81,000 distinct CDR3 sequences, roughly an eighth of which appear only once. The sample comprised whole blood. These receptors were obtained from an adult who was a healthcare worker with PCR-confirmed SARS-CoV-2 infection or an uninfected control (not recorded which). Each CDR3 is given with its conserved first and last residue. Fields, in order: CDR3 DNA, CDR3 protein, J gene, V gene, clone size, D gene. D genes are given only for firm matches. Clone sizes are given selectively: once, few, many, or a class where the clone is expanded.

CDR3nt: TGTGCCAGCAGCCAGTGGGACAGGTCGGCCGGGGAGCTGTTTTTT
CDR3aa: CASSQWDRSAGELFF
j_gene: TRBJ2-2
v_gene: TRBV11-3
abundance: .
d_gene: TRBD1

CDR3nt: TGTGCCAGCAGTTCTGCCGGGAGAGTGTGCTACACCTTC
CDR3aa: CASSSAGRVCYTF
j_gene: TRBJ1-2
v_gene: TRBV27
abundance: .
d_gene: .

CDR3nt: TGCGCCAGCAGCTTGTACCACGGGATTAATGAAAAACTGTTTTTT
CDR3aa: CASSLYHGINEKLFF
j_gene: TRBJ1-4
v_gene: TRBV5-1
abundance: .
d_gene: .

CDR3nt: TGTGCCAGCACCCCGGGGGGAGTCTCAGATACGCAGTATTTT
CDR3aa: CASTPGGVSDTQYF
j_gene: TRBJ2-3
v_gene: TRBV12-3/TRBV12-4
abundance: .
d_gene: TRBD2

CDR3nt: TGTGCCAGCCAATGGACATCCACTGAAGCTTTCTTT
CDR3aa: CASQWTSTEAFF
j_gene: TRBJ1-1
v_gene: TRBV6-1
abundance: .
d_gene: .

CDR3nt: TGTGCCAGCAGGGCGTCGACTAGCGGGGTATACGAGCAGTACTTC
CDR3aa: CASRASTSGVYEQYF
j_gene: TRBJ2-7
v_gene: TRBV27
abundance: many
d_gene: TRBD2

CDR3nt: TGTGCCAGCAGCTTAGCGGGCGGGGGTCAGCCCCAGCATTTT
CDR3aa: CASSLAGGGQPQHF
j_gene: TRBJ1-5
v_gene: TRBV7-6
abundance: many
d_gene: .

CDR3nt: TGTGCCAGCAGCCTCCCCCCTTCGGAGACCCAGTACTTC
CDR3aa: CASSLPPSETQYF
j_gene: TRBJ2-5
v_gene: TRBV9
abundance: .
d_gene: .

CDR3nt: TGTGCCAGCAGCTCGGGACAGGGGTCCACCGGGGAGCTGTTTTTT
CDR3aa: CASSSGQGSTGELFF
j_gene: TRBJ2-2
v_gene: TRBV13
abundance: many
d_gene: TRBD1

CDR3nt: TGCAGCGTTACGGACAGGGAGACGGTGCAGTACTTC
CDR3aa: CSVTDRETVQYF
j_gene: TRBJ2-7
v_gene: TRBV29-1
abundance: few
d_gene: TRBD1

CDR3nt: TGTGCCAGCAGCAAAGCCGTGACAGGGGCCTACGAGCAGTACTTC
CDR3aa: CASSKAVTGAYEQYF
j_gene: TRBJ2-7
v_gene: TRBV21-1
abundance: .
d_gene: .

CDR3nt: TGCGCCAGCAGCCGAGGACTAGCGGGGGGTTCAACACTCACAGATACGCAGTATTTT
CDR3aa: CASSRGLAGGSTLTDTQYF
j_gene: TRBJ2-3
v_gene: TRBV5-1
abundance: many
d_gene: TRBD2

CDR3nt: TGTGCCAGCAGCACCGGGACTAGCGGGAGACCCGGGGAGCTGTTTTTT
CDR3aa: CASSTGTSGRPGELFF
j_gene: TRBJ2-2
v_gene: TRBV7-2
abundance: many
d_gene: TRBD2

CDR3nt: TGTGCCAGTAGCCGAATTAGCGGAGCTAGCACAGATACGCAGTATTTT
CDR3aa: CASSRISGASTDTQYF
j_gene: TRBJ2-3
v_gene: TRBV19
abundance: many
d_gene: .

CDR3nt: TGTGCCAGCAGACCAGCGGGAGGGTCATGGGAGCAGTACTTC
CDR3aa: CASRPAGGSWEQYF
j_gene: TRBJ2-7
v_gene: TRBV11-2
abundance: .
d_gene: TRBD2

CDR3nt: TGCAGTGCCGGAAAATGGGGCAGTGAAGCTTTCTTT
CDR3aa: CSAGKWGSEAFF
j_gene: TRBJ1-1
v_gene: TRBV20-1
abundance: .
d_gene: .

CDR3nt: TGTGCCACCAAAGGGACAGGGGAAGAGACCCAGTACTTC
CDR3aa: CATKGTGEETQYF
j_gene: TRBJ2-5
v_gene: TRBV28
abundance: many
d_gene: TRBD1

CDR3nt: TGCAGTGCTACTCGTGGCCCGCGCCAATACGAGCAGTACTTC
CDR3aa: CSATRGPRQYEQYF
j_gene: TRBJ2-7
v_gene: TRBV20-1
abundance: many
d_gene: .

CDR3nt: TGTGCCAGCAGTGAAACCGGGACTGAAGCTTTCTTT
CDR3aa: CASSETGTEAFF
j_gene: TRBJ1-1
v_gene: TRBV6-1
abundance: many
d_gene: .

CDR3nt: TGTGCCAGCAGTACCGGACAGGGGGCCGTTAAGGGCTATGGCTACACCTTC
CDR3aa: CASSTGQGAVKGYGYTF
j_gene: TRBJ1-2
v_gene: TRBV6-5
abundance: .
d_gene: TRBD1

CDR3nt: TGTGCCAGCAGCTTAAGAACCTATCAAGAGACCCAGTACTTC
CDR3aa: CASSLRTYQETQYF
j_gene: TRBJ2-5
v_gene: TRBV7-6
abundance: many
d_gene: .

CDR3nt: TGCAGTGCTGGACGTGGAGGCTACGAGCAGTACTTC
CDR3aa: CSAGRGGYEQYF
j_gene: TRBJ2-7
v_gene: TRBV20-1
abundance: few
d_gene: .

CDR3nt: TGTGCCAGCAGCCCACGTCGGGACAGCAAAAACATTCAGTACTTC
CDR3aa: CASSPRRDSKNIQYF
j_gene: TRBJ2-4
v_gene: TRBV11-2
abundance: many
d_gene: TRBD1

CDR3nt: TGTGCCAGCAGCTTCAGGAACCGCTATGGCTACACCTTC
CDR3aa: CASSFRNRYGYTF
j_gene: TRBJ1-2
v_gene: TRBV7-2
abundance: few
d_gene: .

CDR3nt: TGTGCCAGCAGTGATCCAGGACTAGCGGGCCTCACAGATACGCAGTATTTT
CDR3aa: CASSDPGLAGLTDTQYF
j_gene: TRBJ2-3
v_gene: TRBV6-4
abundance: few
d_gene: TRBD2

CDR3nt: TGTGCCAGCAGTTTATCGGCGGGAGATAGGACGTACGAGCAGTACTTC
CDR3aa: CASSLSAGDRTYEQYF
j_gene: TRBJ2-7
v_gene: TRBV27
abundance: .
d_gene: TRBD2

CDR3nt: TGTGCCAGCAGGGGGGACAATACCTACGAGCAGTACTTC
CDR3aa: CASRGDNTYEQYF
j_gene: TRBJ2-7
v_gene: TRBV7-8
abundance: .
d_gene: .

CDR3nt: TGTGCCAGCAGCTTAGGAGGGGCCCAGTACTTC
CDR3aa: CASSLGGAQYF
j_gene: TRBJ2-5
v_gene: TRBV11-2
abundance: .
d_gene: .

CDR3nt: TGTGCCTGGGGATCAGGGGGACAAGAGACCCAGTACTTC
CDR3aa: CAWGSGGQETQYF
j_gene: TRBJ2-5
v_gene: TRBV30
abundance: few
d_gene: TRBD1

CDR3nt: TGTGCCAGCAGACCGGACAGGCTTGCCGGGGAGCTGTTTTTT
CDR3aa: CASRPDRLAGELFF
j_gene: TRBJ2-2
v_gene: TRBV27
abundance: few
d_gene: TRBD1

CDR3nt: TGTGCCAGCAGTGATGGTCGGGGGAGCTCCTACGAGCAGTACTTC
CDR3aa: CASSDGRGSSYEQYF
j_gene: TRBJ2-7
v_gene: TRBV6-1
abundance: many
d_gene: .

CDR3nt: TGTGCCAGCTCACCATTTGAGGGAATCTACGAGCAGTACTTC
CDR3aa: CASSPFEGIYEQYF
j_gene: TRBJ2-7
v_gene: TRBV18
abundance: .
d_gene: .

CDR3nt: TGTGCCAGCCTCGGGACAGCGGGGGGCACAGATACGCAGTATTTT
CDR3aa: CASLGTAGGTDTQYF
j_gene: TRBJ2-3
v_gene: TRBV11-2
abundance: many
d_gene: .

CDR3nt: TGTGCCAGCAGCCCCTCCGGGACAGTCGTAGAGACCCAGTACTTC
CDR3aa: CASSPSGTVVETQYF
j_gene: TRBJ2-5
v_gene: TRBV3-1
abundance: many
d_gene: TRBD1

CDR3nt: TGTGCCAGCAGCGCAAATGCCCTAAAGTTAGAGACCCAGTACTTC
CDR3aa: CASSANALKLETQYF
j_gene: TRBJ2-5
v_gene: TRBV11-2
abundance: .
d_gene: .

CDR3nt: TGTGCCATCGGACAGCCCCCGGGAGAGACCCAGTACTTC
CDR3aa: CAIGQPPGETQYF
j_gene: TRBJ2-5
v_gene: TRBV10-3
abundance: .
d_gene: .

CDR3nt: TGTGCCAGTAGTATAGTGGGACTAGCGAGTAACACCGGGGAGCTGTTTTTT
CDR3aa: CASSIVGLASNTGELFF
j_gene: TRBJ2-2
v_gene: TRBV19
abundance: few
d_gene: TRBD2

CDR3nt: TGCGCCAGCAGTGCAGGGGGCTCTGGGGCCAACGTCCTGACTTTC
CDR3aa: CASSAGGSGANVLTF
j_gene: TRBJ2-6
v_gene: TRBV10-1
abundance: many
d_gene: TRBD1

CDR3nt: TGTGCCAGCAGCCCGCGGGCCGGAAATAATGAAAAACTGTTTTTT
CDR3aa: CASSPRAGNNEKLFF
j_gene: TRBJ1-4
v_gene: TRBV7-6
abundance: few
d_gene: .

CDR3nt: TGCAGCGTTGAACTTGCCGGACAGAGACCGTACGAGCAGTACTTC
CDR3aa: CSVELAGQRPYEQYF
j_gene: TRBJ2-7
v_gene: TRBV29-1
abundance: few
d_gene: .

CDR3nt: TGTGCCAGTAGTATCAGCGGGGGGGCCCCTGATACGCAGTATTTT
CDR3aa: CASSISGGAPDTQYF
j_gene: TRBJ2-3
v_gene: TRBV19
abundance: many
d_gene: TRBD2

CDR3nt: TGTGCCAGCAGCTTGGAAGCGGGGGGGCTTGAGACCCAGTACTTC
CDR3aa: CASSLEAGGLETQYF
j_gene: TRBJ2-5
v_gene: TRBV7-3
abundance: many
d_gene: TRBD2

CDR3nt: TGTGCCAGCAGCTTAGGGGCGCGGGGGGCTGTCACAGATACGCAGTATTTT
CDR3aa: CASSLGARGAVTDTQYF
j_gene: TRBJ2-3
v_gene: TRBV7-2
abundance: few
d_gene: TRBD2

CDR3nt: TGTGCCAGCAGCTCCAAAGGGGGCAGGGGCCTCTATGGCTACACCTTC
CDR3aa: CASSSKGGRGLYGYTF
j_gene: TRBJ1-2
v_gene: TRBV7-3
abundance: .
d_gene: TRBD1

CDR3nt: TGCAGCGTTGAGCGAGAGGGCCCCTATGAGCAGTTCTTC
CDR3aa: CSVEREGPYEQFF
j_gene: TRBJ2-1
v_gene: TRBV29-1
abundance: many
d_gene: .

CDR3nt: TGTGCCAGCATCTCCGGAAGCACAGATACGCAGTATTTT
CDR3aa: CASISGSTDTQYF
j_gene: TRBJ2-3
v_gene: TRBV12-3/TRBV12-4
abundance: few
d_gene: .

CDR3nt: TGTGCCAGCAGCAACCCGACAGGGGGGTCCTACGAGCAGTACTTC
CDR3aa: CASSNPTGGSYEQYF
j_gene: TRBJ2-7
v_gene: TRBV14
abundance: few
d_gene: TRBD1

CDR3nt: TGTGCCATCAGGGAAGGGGGAAAAATGAACACTGAAGCTTTCTTT
CDR3aa: CAIREGGKMNTEAFF
j_gene: TRBJ1-1
v_gene: TRBV10-3
abundance: many
d_gene: .

CDR3nt: TGTGCCAGCAGTTACAAGGGACCCAATTCACCCCTCCACTTT
CDR3aa: CASSYKGPNSPLHF
j_gene: TRBJ1-6
v_gene: TRBV6-6
abundance: many
d_gene: .

CDR3nt: TGCAGCGTTGAAGCTGGGTTCAACACTGAAGCTTTCTTT
CDR3aa: CSVEAGFNTEAFF
j_gene: TRBJ1-1
v_gene: TRBV29-1
abundance: .
d_gene: .

CDR3nt: TGCGCCAGCAGCCACCAGGGGAGTGCAGATACGCAGTATTTT
CDR3aa: CASSHQGSADTQYF
j_gene: TRBJ2-3
v_gene: TRBV4-1
abundance: many
d_gene: .

CDR3nt: TGTGCCAGCAGTGCTTCCTCCGGGACCCTAAGGACCTATGGCTACACCTTC
CDR3aa: CASSASSGTLRTYGYTF
j_gene: TRBJ1-2
v_gene: TRBV25-1
abundance: many
d_gene: .

CDR3nt: TGCGCCAGCAGCTTTAACTCCTACAATGAGCAGTTCTTC
CDR3aa: CASSFNSYNEQFF
j_gene: TRBJ2-1
v_gene: TRBV5-1
abundance: .
d_gene: .

CDR3nt: TGCAGTGCTAGCGAGGGAGGGAACCAAGAGACCCAGTACTTC
CDR3aa: CSASEGGNQETQYF
j_gene: TRBJ2-5
v_gene: TRBV20-1
abundance: few
d_gene: TRBD2